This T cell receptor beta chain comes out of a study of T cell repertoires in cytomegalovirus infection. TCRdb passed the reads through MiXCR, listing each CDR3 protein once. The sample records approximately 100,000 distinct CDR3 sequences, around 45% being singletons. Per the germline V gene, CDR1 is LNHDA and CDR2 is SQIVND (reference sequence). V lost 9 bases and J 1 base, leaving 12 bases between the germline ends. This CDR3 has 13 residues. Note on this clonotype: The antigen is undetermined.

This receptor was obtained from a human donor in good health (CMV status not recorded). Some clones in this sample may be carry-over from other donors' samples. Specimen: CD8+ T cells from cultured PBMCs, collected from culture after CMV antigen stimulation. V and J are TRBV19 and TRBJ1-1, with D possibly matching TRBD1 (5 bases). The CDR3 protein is CASIRVPNTEAFF. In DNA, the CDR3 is TGTGCCAGCATCAGGGTTCCGAACACTGAAGCTTTCTTT.